Detailed here is one T cell receptor beta chain. Its antigen is not yet known. Base qualities are not provided; no much larger clone lies one nucleotide away. The data were obtained in a study of response to subunit inactivated influenza vaccine (dated by TCRdb to 2016 to 2019). The study in broad terms: Deep quantitative T cell receptor repertoire profiling was used in the study to track responses to a trivalent subunit inactivated influenza vaccine.

Libraries were made using RT-PCR. TCRdb names Illumina HiSeq 2500 as the instrument used. TCRdb handled the public reads itself, with Q25 trimming in fastp and clone calling in MiXCR, and kept productive beta chains. CDR3 protein sequences are deduplicated, and each keeps its most common genes and DNA. The sample contains more than 450,000 distinct CDR3 sequences, 12% of them found a single time. Roughly 10% of the sample rests with the top ten. V and J are trimmed by 2 bases and 3 bases, and the gene matches miss 2 bases of the junction. The CDR3 has 17 amino acids, counting the end cysteine and phenylalanine. Just CDR3 DNA is preserved here, 51 bases in frame from base 1. CDR1 KGHSH and CDR2 LQKENI are derived from the germline V gene. Study-wide findings and limitations: It was suggested by the authors that each seasonal influenza vaccination may recruit only a limited number of new T cells.

This clonotype was sampled from a man aged 50 to 60 who received an inactivated influenza vaccine. Donor details come from another sample of the same person, matched by shared clones. The specimen was PBMCs from blood, collected on the day of vaccination. In this chain, TRBV18 is recombined with TRBJ2-4; a stretch of 15 junction bases matches TRBD2. The CDR3 here reads CASSPGLAGGVKNIQYF. The DNA sequence is TGTGCCAGCTCACCAGGACTAGCGGGAGGGGTCAAAAACATTCAGTACTTC.